Sequencing of this T cell receptor beta chain was carried out in a study of PD-L1 blockade in urothelial cancer. In the study overall: Starting in 2014, patients were given atezolizumab (1,200 mg intravenously every 3 weeks).

This clone occurred a few times. The CDR3 covers 16 residues. The germline V gene encodes CDR1 SEHNR and CDR2 FQNEAQ (reference sequence). V lost 5 bases and J lost 7; bases outside the gene matches: 14. Sample time point: pretreatment peripheral blood. Patients had locally advanced or metastatic urothelial carcinoma. Only in-frame clones appear in the TCRdb table, and some are missing; sequencing was by immunoSEQ multiplex PCR. Of 70,000 to 75,000 clones listed, about 83% are singletons. The V gene is TRBV7-9, the J gene TRBJ1-2; 9 bases map to TRBD1. The sequence was obtained from a woman between 65 and 79 years old with urothelial cancer. This material consisted of PBMCs, taken around atezolizumab (anti-PD-L1) treatment. For the CDR3, the DNA is TGTGCCAGCAGCGACGGGACAGGGACTGAGATTTCTGGCTACACCTTC. It specifies CASSDGTGTEISGYTF.